This T cell receptor beta chain was retrieved from a study of T cell responses to AZD1222 COVID-19 vaccine. Using immunoSEQ multiplex PCR, the repertoire was profiled, and TCRdb retains in-frame clones only, with some absent. This sample carries roughly 200,000 clones, roughly nine tenths of them seen once, and the ten largest clones take around 1.6%. This clone occurred a few times. Its antigen is not identified. This CDR3 is 16 amino acids long. In germline, CDR1 is LNHDA, CDR2 SQIVND (reference sequence). V shed 4 bases and J shed 4 bases, with 14 bases lying between them. Points from the study as a whole: Once two AZD1222 doses were given, Spike-specific TCR breadth and depth went up. It was only a handful of AZD1222 recipients who were seropositive at baseline. Clonal diversity may have been underestimated, and the donors were mostly white British, with more females than males. CD4 TCRs linked to vaccination spanned spike, dominating at 160-218 and 743-854.

This chain connects TRBV19 to TRBJ1-6, with D possibly matching TRBD1 (5 bases). This receptor was taken from an adult who received the AZD1222 COVID-19 vaccine. The starting material was peripheral blood, obtained 28 days after the second AZD1222 dose. In DNA form, the CDR3 reads TGTGCCAGTAGTACTCGGACCGAGGGGTATAATTCACCCCTCCACTTT. It codes for CASSTRTEGYNSPLHF.